The 2 T cell receptor beta chains given below trace back to one sample, sequenced in a study of blood T cells in healthy people across ages. The use of a sample-barcoded 5' primer and a J-beta primer mix characterized a second PCR of 7 to 11 cycles. TCRdb analysed the 5' RACE reads with MiXCR anew, one entry per CDR3 protein. The sample shows hundreds of thousands of distinct CDR3 sequences, more than 45% of them seen only once. The specimen sequenced was blood. These TCRs come from a man aged 25-45 years in good health.

V and J are TRBV12-3 or TRBV12-4 and TRBJ2-7, with 9 bases identical to TRBD1. CDR3 size: 15 residues. Trimming removed 5 bases from V and 3 bases from J; junction bases left unmatched: 8. CDR3 DNA sequence: TGTGCCAGCAGTCCTCGGACAGGGGCGGACTACGAGCAGTACTTC. Translation gives CASSPRTGADYEQYF.

This chain joins TRBV20-1 and TRBJ2-7, with TRBD1 identical over 9 bases. Per the germline V gene, CDR1 is DFQATT and CDR2 is SNEGSKA (reference sequence). V shed 2 bases, J shed 1 base, and the junction held 6 bases outside the gene matches. This CDR3 region has 15 residues. The chain's CDR3 is CSARSPGTGSYEQYF. The CDR3 DNA follows: TGCAGTGCTAGATCCCCCGGGACAGGGTCCTACGAGCAGTACTTC.